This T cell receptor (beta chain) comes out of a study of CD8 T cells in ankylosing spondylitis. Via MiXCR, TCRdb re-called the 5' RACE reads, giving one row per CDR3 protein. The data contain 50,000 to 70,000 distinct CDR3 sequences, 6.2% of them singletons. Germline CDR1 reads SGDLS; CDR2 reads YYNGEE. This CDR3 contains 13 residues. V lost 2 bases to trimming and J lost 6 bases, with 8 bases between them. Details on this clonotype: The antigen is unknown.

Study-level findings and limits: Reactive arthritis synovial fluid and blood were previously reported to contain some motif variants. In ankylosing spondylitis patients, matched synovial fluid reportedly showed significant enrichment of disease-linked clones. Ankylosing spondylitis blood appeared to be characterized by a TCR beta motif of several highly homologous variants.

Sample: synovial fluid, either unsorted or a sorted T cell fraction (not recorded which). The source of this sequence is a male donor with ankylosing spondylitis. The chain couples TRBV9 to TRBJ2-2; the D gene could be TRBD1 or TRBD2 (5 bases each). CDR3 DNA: TGTGCCAGCAGCGTTTCGGGGCCCGGGGAGCTGTTTTTT. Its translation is CASSVSGPGELFF.